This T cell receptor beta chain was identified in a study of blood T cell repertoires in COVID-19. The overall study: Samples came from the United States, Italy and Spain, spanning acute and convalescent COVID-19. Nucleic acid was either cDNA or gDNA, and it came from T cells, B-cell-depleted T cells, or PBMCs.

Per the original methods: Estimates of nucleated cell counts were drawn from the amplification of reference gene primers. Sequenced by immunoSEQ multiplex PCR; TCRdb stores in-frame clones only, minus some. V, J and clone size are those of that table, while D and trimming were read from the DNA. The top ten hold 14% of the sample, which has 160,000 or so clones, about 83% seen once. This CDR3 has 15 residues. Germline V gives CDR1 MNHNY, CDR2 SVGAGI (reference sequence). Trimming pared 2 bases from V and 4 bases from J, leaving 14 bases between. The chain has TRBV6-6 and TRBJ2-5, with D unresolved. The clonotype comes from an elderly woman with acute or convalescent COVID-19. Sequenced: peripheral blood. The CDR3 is CASSYPVARGETQYF. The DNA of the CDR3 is TGTGCCAGCAGTTACCCCGTGGCAAGAGGAGAGACCCAGTACTTC.